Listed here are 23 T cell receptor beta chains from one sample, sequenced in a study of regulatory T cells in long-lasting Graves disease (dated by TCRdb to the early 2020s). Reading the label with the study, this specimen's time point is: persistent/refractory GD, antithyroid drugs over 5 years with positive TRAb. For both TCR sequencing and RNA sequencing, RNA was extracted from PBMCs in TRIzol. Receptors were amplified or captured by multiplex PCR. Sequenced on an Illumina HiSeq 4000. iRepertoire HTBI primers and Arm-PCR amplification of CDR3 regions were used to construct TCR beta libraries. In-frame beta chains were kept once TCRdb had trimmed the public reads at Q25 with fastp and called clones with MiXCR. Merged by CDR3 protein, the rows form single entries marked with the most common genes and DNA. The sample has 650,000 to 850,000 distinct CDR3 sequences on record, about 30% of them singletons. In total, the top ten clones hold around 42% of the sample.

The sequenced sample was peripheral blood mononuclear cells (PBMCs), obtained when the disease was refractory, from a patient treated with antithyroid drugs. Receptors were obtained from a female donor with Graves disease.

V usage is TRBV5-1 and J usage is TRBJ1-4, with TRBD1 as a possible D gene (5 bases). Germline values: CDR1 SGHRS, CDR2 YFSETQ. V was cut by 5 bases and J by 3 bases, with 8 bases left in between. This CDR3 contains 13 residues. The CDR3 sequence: CASRPGPNEKLFF. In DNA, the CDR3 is TGCGCCAGCAGGCCAGGGCCTAATGAAAAACTGTTTTTT.

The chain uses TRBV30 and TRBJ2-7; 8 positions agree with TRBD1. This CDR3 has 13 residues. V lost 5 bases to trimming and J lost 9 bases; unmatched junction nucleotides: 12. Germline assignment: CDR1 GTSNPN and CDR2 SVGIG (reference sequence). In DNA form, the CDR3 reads TGTGCCTGGGAAGGGGGGACAGGATCGGGGCAGTACTTC. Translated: CAWEGGTGSGQYF.

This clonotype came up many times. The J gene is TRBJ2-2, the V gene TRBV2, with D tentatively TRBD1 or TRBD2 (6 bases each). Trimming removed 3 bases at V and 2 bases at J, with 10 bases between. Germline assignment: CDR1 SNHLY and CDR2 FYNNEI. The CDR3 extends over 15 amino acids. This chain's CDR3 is CASSDAGHNTGELFF. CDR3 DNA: TGTGCCAGCAGTGACGCGGGACACAACACCGGGGAGCTGTTTTTT.

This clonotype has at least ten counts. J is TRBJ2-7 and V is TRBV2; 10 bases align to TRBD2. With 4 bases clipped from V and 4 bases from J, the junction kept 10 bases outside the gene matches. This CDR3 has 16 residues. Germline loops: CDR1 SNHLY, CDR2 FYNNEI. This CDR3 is CASSVTRTSGNYEQYF. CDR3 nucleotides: TGTGCCAGCAGTGTAACCCGGACTAGCGGAAATTACGAGCAGTACTTC.

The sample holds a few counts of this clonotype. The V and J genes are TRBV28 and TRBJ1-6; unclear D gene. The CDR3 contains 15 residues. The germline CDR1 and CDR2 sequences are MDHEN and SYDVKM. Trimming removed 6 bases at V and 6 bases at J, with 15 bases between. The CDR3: CASRTSQIINSPLHF. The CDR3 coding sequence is TGTGCCAGCAGGACTTCACAGATCATTAATTCACCCCTCCACTTT.

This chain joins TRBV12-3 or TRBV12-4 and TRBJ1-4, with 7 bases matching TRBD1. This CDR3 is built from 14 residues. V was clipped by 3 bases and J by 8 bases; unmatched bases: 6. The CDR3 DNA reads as TGTGCCAGCAGTTTCCGGACAGGAAGAGAAAAACTGTTTTTT. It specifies CASSFRTGREKLFF.

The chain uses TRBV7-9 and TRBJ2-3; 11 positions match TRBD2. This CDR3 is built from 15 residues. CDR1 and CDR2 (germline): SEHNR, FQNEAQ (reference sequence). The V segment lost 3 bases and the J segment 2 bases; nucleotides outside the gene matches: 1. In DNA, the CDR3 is TGTGCCAGCAGCTTGACTAGCGGGATCACAGATACGCAGTATTTT. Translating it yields CASSLTSGITDTQYF.

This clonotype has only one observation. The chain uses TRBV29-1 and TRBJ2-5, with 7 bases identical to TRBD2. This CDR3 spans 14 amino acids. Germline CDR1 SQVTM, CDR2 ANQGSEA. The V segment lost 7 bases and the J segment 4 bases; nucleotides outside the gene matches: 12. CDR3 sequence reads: CSAARREVGETQYF. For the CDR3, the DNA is TGCAGCGCTGCGCGTCGGGAGGTGGGAGAGACCCAGTACTTC.

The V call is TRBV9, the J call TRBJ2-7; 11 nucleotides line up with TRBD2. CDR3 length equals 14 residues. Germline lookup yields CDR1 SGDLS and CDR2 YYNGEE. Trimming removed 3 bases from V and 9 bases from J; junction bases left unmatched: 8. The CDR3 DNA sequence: TGTGCCAGCAGCGCCGCCGGGACTAGCGGCTCGCAGTACTTC. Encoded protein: CASSAAGTSGSQYF.

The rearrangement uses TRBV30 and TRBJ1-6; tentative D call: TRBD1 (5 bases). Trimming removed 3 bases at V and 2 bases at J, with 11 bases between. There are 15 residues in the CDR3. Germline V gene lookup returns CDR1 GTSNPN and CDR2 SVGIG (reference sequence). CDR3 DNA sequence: TGTGCCTGGAGATGGCAGGGAGCCTATAATTCACCCCTCCACTTT. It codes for CAWRWQGAYNSPLHF.

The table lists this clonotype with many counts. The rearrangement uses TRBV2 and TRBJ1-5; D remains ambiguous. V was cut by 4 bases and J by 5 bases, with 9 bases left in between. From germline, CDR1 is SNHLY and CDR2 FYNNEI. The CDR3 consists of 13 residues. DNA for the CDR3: TGTGCCAGCAGTGCAGGTTATGATCAGCCCCAGCATTTT. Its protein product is CASSAGYDQPQHF.

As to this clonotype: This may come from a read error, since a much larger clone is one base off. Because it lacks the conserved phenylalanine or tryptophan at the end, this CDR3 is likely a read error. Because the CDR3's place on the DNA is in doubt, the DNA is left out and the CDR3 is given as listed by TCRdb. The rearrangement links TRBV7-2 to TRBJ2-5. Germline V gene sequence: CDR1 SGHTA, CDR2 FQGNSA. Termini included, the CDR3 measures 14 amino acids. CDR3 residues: CASSPTLPMATPYL.

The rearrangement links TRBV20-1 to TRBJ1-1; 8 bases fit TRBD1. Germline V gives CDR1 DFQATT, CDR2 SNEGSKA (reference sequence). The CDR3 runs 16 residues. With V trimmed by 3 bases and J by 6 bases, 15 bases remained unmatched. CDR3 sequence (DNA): TGCAGTGCTAGGGGACGGGACAGGATCTTAATCGCTGAAGCTTTCTTT. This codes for CSARGRDRILIAEAFF.

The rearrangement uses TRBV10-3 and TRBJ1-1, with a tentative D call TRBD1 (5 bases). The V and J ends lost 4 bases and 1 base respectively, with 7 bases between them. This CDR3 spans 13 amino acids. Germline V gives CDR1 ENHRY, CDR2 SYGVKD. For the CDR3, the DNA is TGTGCCATCAGTGGGGACTCGAACACTGAAGCTTTCTTT. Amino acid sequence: CAISGDSNTEAFF.

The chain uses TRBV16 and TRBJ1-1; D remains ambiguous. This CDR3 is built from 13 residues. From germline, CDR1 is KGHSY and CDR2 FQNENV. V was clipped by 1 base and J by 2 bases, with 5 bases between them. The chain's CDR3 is CASSQYTNTEAFF. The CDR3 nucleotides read TGTGCCAGCAGCCAATACACTAACACTGAAGCTTTCTTT.

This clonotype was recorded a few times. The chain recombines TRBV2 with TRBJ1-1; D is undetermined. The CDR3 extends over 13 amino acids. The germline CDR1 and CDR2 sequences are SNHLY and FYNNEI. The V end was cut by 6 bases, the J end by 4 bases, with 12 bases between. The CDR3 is CASSGRLGTEAFF. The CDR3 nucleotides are TGTGCCAGCAGCGGACGACTAGGCACTGAAGCTTTCTTT.

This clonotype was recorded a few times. As DNA, the CDR3 is TGTGCCAGCAAACAAATCGGACAGGGCCCCGGGGAGCTGTTTTTT. Translating it yields CASKQIGQGPGELFF. This rearrangement joins TRBV6-1 to TRBJ2-2, with 8 nucleotides matching TRBD1. Germline V lookup: CDR1 MNHNS, CDR2 SASEGT. V trimming: 7 bases; J trimming: 6 bases; junction bases outside the gene matches: 10. This CDR3 has 15 amino acids.

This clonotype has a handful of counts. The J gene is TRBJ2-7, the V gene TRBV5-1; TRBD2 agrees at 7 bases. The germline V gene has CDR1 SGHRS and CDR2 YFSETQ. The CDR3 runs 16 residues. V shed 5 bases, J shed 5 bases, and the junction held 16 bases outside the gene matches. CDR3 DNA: TGCGCCAGCAGTCAGGGATGGGGCGGGAGTATCAACGAGCAGTACTTC. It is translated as CASSQGWGGSINEQYF.

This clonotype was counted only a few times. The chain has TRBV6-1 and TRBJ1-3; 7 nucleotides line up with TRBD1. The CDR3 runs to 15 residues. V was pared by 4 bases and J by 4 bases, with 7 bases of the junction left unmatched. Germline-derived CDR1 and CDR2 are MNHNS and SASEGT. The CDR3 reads CASSGGQVGGNTIYF. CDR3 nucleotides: TGTGCCAGCAGTGGCGGACAGGTTGGGGGAAACACCATATATTTT.

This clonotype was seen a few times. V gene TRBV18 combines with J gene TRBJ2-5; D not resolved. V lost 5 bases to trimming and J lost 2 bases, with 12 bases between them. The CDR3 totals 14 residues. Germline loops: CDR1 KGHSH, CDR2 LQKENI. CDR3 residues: CASSGMAVQETQYF. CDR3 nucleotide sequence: TGTGCCAGCTCAGGAATGGCAGTTCAAGAGACCCAGTACTTC.

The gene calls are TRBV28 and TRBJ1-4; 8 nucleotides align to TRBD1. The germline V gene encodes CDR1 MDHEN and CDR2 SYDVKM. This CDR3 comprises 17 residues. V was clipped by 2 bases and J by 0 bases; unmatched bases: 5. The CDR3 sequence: CASSLRQGLATNEKLFF. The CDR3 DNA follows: TGTGCCAGCAGTTTACGACAGGGGCTTGCAACTAATGAAAAACTGTTTTTT.

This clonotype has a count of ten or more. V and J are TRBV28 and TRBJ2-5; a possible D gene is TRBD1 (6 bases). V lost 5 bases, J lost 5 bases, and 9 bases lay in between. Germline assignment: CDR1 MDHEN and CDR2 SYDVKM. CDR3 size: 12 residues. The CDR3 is CASSTGPETQYF. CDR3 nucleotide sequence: TGTGCCAGCAGTACAGGGCCCGAGACCCAGTACTTC.

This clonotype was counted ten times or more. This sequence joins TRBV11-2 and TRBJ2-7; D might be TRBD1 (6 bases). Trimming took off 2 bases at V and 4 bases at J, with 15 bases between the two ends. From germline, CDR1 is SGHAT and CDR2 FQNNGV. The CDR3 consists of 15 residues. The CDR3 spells CASSLQTVRGYEQYF. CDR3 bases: TGTGCCAGCAGCTTACAGACGGTCAGGGGATACGAGCAGTACTTC.